Listed below are T cell receptor beta chains from one sample, sequenced in a study of response to subunit inactivated influenza vaccine. Each CDR3 protein is one row after TCRdb ran MiXCR on the RT-PCR reads. The sample has more than 150,000 distinct CDR3 sequences, about 10% seen once; the top ten hold roughly 10%. The material was non-naive T cells sorted from PBMCs, obtained on the day of vaccination. These receptors were taken from a man between 50 and 59 years old who received an inactivated influenza vaccine. The CDR3 runs from the conserved cysteine through the conserved F or W. The order of the fields is clone size, V gene, D gene, J gene, CDR3 DNA, CDR3 protein. A D gene is named only where the DNA matches it firmly. Size is stated for part of the rows, as once, few or many counts, or as a class when the clone is expanded.

abundance: few; v_gene: TRBV30; d_gene: TRBD1; j_gene: TRBJ1-2; CDR3nt: TGTGCCTGGAGGCTCAGGGGGCAAGGCTATGGCTACACCTTC; CDR3aa: CAWRLRGQGYGYTF
abundance: .; v_gene: TRBV5-6; d_gene: .; j_gene: TRBJ1-5; CDR3nt: TGTGCCAGCAGGCCGGCAGTTTATAGCAATCAGCCCCAGCATTTT; CDR3aa: CASRPAVYSNQPQHF
abundance: many; v_gene: TRBV4-3; d_gene: .; j_gene: TRBJ1-1; CDR3nt: TGCGCCAGCAGCCCTAACCCCAGGGTTCGGACTGAAGCTTTCTTT; CDR3aa: CASSPNPRVRTEAFF
abundance: few; v_gene: TRBV5-1; d_gene: TRBD1; j_gene: TRBJ1-1; CDR3nt: TGCGCCAGCAGATCGGGACAGAGCCCAATGAACACTGAAGCTTTCTTT; CDR3aa: CASRSGQSPMNTEAFF
abundance: many; v_gene: TRBV7-2; d_gene: .; j_gene: TRBJ1-2; CDR3nt: TGTGCCAGCAGCTTAGGGACAGACTATGGCTACACCTTC; CDR3aa: CASSLGTDYGYTF
abundance: few; v_gene: TRBV10-3; d_gene: .; j_gene: TRBJ2-1; CDR3nt: TGTGCCATCAGGGCGGGGGCGGAACACTACAATGAGCAGTTCTTC; CDR3aa: CAIRAGAEHYNEQFF
abundance: many; v_gene: TRBV3-1; d_gene: .; j_gene: TRBJ2-5; CDR3nt: TGTGCCAGCAGCCAACTGGGGCCTCAAGAGACCCAGTACTTC; CDR3aa: CASSQLGPQETQYF
abundance: few; v_gene: TRBV30; d_gene: TRBD1; j_gene: TRBJ1-1; CDR3nt: TGTGCCTGGAGTAAGGACAGGGCCACTGAAGCTTTCTTT; CDR3aa: CAWSKDRATEAFF
abundance: few; v_gene: TRBV7-9; d_gene: .; j_gene: TRBJ1-2; CDR3nt: TGTGCCAGCAGCCCATGGACGGATGGCTACACCTTC; CDR3aa: CASSPWTDGYTF
abundance: many; v_gene: TRBV10-3; d_gene: .; j_gene: TRBJ2-7; CDR3nt: TGTGCCACAAGACCCCCTTCTAGCTCCTACGAGCAGTACTTC; CDR3aa: CATRPPSSSYEQYF
abundance: .; v_gene: TRBV20-1; d_gene: TRBD1; j_gene: TRBJ2-6; CDR3nt: TGCAGTGCTGCGGGACAGGGCTCTGGGGCCAACGTCCTGACTTTC; CDR3aa: CSAAGQGSGANVLTF
abundance: many; v_gene: TRBV29-1; d_gene: TRBD2; j_gene: TRBJ2-1; CDR3nt: TGCAGCGTTGTCCCCAGCGGGGCAAACCAGTTCTTC; CDR3aa: CSVVPSGANQFF
abundance: .; v_gene: TRBV11-2; d_gene: TRBD2; j_gene: TRBJ2-2; CDR3nt: TGTGCCAGCAGGCTATTTGGCGGGAGGGCCCGCGGGGAGCTGTTTTTT; CDR3aa: CASRLFGGRARGELFF
abundance: few; v_gene: TRBV4-3; d_gene: .; j_gene: TRBJ2-7; CDR3nt: TGCGCCAGCAGCCAAGATAGAGAGATCGAGCAGTACTTC; CDR3aa: CASSQDREIEQYF
abundance: many; v_gene: TRBV28; d_gene: .; j_gene: TRBJ2-7; CDR3nt: TGTGCCAGCAGCTCCTTCAGCGGACAGTTACTTTACGAGCAGTACTTC; CDR3aa: CASSSFSGQLLYEQYF
abundance: .; v_gene: TRBV12-3/TRBV12-4; d_gene: .; j_gene: TRBJ1-2; CDR3nt: TGTGCCAGCAGTTTGGCGGGGATTGGCGGCTACACCTTC; CDR3aa: CASSLAGIGGYTF
abundance: many; v_gene: TRBV4-2; d_gene: TRBD1; j_gene: TRBJ1-2; CDR3nt: TGTGCCAGCAGCTCGCCGGGACAGGGGGACTATGGCTACACCTTC; CDR3aa: CASSSPGQGDYGYTF
abundance: many; v_gene: TRBV10-3; d_gene: .; j_gene: TRBJ2-1; CDR3nt: TGTGCCATCAGTGAGTTAGGCCTAGTGGGCGAGCAGTTCTTC; CDR3aa: CAISELGLVGEQFF
abundance: few; v_gene: TRBV11-2; d_gene: TRBD2; j_gene: TRBJ2-7; CDR3nt: TGTGCCAGCAGCCCCACTAGCGGGGTTCGCTACGAGCAGTACTTC; CDR3aa: CASSPTSGVRYEQYF
abundance: many; v_gene: TRBV12-3/TRBV12-4; d_gene: .; j_gene: TRBJ1-1; CDR3nt: TGTGCCAGCAGTCCACCGGACAGACTTGAAGCTTTCTTT; CDR3aa: CASSPPDRLEAFF
abundance: .; v_gene: TRBV5-1; d_gene: TRBD1; j_gene: TRBJ2-7; CDR3nt: TGCGCCAGCAGCACATTGAACCGGGACAGCTCCTACGAGCAGTACTTC; CDR3aa: CASSTLNRDSSYEQYF
abundance: few; v_gene: TRBV7-2; d_gene: TRBD2; j_gene: TRBJ2-1; CDR3nt: TGTGCCAGCAGCTACCAATCCAGCGGGGGGAGGGGTGAGCAGTTCTTC; CDR3aa: CASSYQSSGGRGEQFF
abundance: .; v_gene: TRBV28; d_gene: .; j_gene: TRBJ1-5; CDR3nt: TGTGCCAGCAGTTTCGGATTCAATCAGCCCCAGCATTTT; CDR3aa: CASSFGFNQPQHF